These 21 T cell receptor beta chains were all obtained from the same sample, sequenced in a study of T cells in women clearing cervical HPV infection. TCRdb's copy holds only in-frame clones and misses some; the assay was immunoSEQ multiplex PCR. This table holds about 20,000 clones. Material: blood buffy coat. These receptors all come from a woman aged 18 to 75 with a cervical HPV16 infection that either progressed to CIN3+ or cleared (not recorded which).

The chain's CDR3 is CASSLASGPYNDYTF. CDR3 DNA (partial): TGTGCCAGCAGCTTGGCAAGCGGACCGTACAATGAC. The chain couples TRBV7-2 to TRBJ1-2; D unresolved. Sequencing ends 3 residues short of the CDR3 end; the germline J gene provides the rest. The CDR3 totals 15 residues. Germline lookup yields CDR1 SGHTA and CDR2 FQGNSA.

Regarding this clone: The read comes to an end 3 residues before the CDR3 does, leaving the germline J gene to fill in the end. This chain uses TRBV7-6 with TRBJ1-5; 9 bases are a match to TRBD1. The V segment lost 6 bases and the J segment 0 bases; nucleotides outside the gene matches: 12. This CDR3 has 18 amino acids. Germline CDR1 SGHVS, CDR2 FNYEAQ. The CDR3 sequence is CASSPGQGGGYSNQPQHF. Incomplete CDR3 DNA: TGTGCCAGCAGTCCGGGACAGGGTGGGGGATATAGCAATCAGCCC.

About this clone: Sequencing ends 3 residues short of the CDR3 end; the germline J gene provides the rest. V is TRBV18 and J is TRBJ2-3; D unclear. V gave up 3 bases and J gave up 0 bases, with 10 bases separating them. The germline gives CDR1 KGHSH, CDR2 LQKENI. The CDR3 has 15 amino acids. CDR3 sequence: CASSPSQTSTDTQYF. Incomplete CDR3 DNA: TGTGCCAGCTCACCGTCTCAGACTAGCACAGATACG.

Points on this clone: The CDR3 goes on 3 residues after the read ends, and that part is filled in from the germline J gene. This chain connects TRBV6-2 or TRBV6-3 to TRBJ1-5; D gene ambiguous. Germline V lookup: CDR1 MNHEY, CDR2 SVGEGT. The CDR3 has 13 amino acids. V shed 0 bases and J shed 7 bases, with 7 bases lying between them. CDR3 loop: CASSYSIEQPQHF. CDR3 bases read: TGTGCCAGCAGTTACTCGATAGAACAGCCC.

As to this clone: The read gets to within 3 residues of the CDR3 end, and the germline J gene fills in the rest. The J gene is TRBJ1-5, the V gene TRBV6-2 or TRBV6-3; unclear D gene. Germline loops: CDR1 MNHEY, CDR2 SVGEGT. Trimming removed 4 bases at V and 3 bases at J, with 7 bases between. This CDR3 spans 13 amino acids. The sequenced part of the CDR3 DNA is TGTGCCAGCAGTTCCTCTCTCAATCAGCCC. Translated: CASSSSLNQP. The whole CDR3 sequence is CASSSSLNQPQHF.

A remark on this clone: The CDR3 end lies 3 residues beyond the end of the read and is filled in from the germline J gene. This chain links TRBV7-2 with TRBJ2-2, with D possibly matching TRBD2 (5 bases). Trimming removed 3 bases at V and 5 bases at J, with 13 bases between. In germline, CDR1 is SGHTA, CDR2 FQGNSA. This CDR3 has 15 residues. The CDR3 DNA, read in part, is TGTGCCAGCAGCTTGAGCGGCTCCCGGACCGGGGAG. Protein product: CASSLSGSRTGE. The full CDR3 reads CASSLSGSRTGELFF.

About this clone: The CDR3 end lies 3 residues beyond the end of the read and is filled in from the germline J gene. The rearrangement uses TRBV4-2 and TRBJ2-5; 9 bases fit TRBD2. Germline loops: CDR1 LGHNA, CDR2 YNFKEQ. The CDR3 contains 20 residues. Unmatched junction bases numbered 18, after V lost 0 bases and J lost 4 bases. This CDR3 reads CASSQDETSSGSRDGETQYF. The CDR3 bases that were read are TGTGCCAGCAGCCAAGATGAGACGAGTAGCGGGAGCCGTGATGGAGAGACC.

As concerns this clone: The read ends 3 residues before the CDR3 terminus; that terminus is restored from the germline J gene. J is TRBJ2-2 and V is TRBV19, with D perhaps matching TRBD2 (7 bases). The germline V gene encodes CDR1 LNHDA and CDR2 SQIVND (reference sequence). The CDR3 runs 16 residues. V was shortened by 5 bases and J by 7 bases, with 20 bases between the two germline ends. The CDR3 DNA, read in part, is TGTGCCAGTAGTCTCCGAGGGGGGGCTACTAGCGGGGAG. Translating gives CASSLRGGATSGE. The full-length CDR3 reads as CASSLRGGATSGELFF.

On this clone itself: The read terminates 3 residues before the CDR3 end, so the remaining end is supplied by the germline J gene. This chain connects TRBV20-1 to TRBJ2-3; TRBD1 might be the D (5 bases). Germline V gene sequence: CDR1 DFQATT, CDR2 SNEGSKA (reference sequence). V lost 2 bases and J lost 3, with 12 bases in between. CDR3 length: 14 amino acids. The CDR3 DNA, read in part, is TGCAGTGCTAGACCAGGGTTGGCAACAGATACG. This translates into CSARPGLATDT. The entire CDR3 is CSARPGLATDTQYF.

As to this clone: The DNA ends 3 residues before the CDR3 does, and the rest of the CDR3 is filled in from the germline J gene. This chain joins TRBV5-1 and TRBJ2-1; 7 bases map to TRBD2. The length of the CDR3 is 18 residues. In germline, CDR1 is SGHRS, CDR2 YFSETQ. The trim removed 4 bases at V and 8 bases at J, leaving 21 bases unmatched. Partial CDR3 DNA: TGCGCCAGCAGCGCCCCTAGTCTAGCGGTGGGTCTGGCGGATGAG. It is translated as CASSAPSLAVGLADE. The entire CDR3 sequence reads CASSAPSLAVGLADEQFF.

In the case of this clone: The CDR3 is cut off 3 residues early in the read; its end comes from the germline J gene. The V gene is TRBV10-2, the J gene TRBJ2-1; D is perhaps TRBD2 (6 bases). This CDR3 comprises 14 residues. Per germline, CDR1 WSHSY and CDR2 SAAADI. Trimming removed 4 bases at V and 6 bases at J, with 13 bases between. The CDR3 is CASSGTTLLNEQFF. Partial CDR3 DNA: TGCGCCAGCAGTGGGACTACTCTCCTCAATGAG.

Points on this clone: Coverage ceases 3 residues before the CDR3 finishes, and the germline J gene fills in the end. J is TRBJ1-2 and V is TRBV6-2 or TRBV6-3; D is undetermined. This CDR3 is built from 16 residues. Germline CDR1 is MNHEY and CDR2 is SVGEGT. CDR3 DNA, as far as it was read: TGTGCCAGCAGTTACTCGAGTACTAGGGCCTACAATGAC. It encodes CASSYSSTRAYND. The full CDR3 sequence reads CASSYSSTRAYNDYTF.

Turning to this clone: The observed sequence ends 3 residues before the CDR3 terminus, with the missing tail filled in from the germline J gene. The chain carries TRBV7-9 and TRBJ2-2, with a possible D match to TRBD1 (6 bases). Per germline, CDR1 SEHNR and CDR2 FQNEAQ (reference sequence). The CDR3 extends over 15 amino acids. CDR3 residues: CASSRNRVGSEKLFF. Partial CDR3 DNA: TGTGCCAGCAGCCGGAACAGGGTGGGTAGTGAAAAG.

The CDR3 bases that were read are TGTGCCAGTACTCGGACCGACGCAGGGGCTGAG. This translates into CASTRTDAGAE. The complete CDR3 reads CASTRTDAGAEQFF. The V and J genes are TRBV19 and TRBJ2-1, with a weak D call TRBD1 (6 bases). The CDR3 goes on 3 residues after the read ends, and that part is filled in from the germline J gene. The CDR3 loop spans 14 amino acids. The germline CDR1 and CDR2 sequences are LNHDA and SQIVND (reference sequence). V lost 7 bases and J 9 bases, leaving 19 bases between the germline ends.

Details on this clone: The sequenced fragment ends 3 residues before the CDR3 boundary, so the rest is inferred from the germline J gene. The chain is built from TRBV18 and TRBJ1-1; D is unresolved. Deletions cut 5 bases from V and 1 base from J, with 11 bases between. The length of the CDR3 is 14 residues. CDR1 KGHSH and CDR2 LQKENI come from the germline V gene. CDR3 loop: CASSVTVENTEAFF. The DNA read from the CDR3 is TGTGCCAGCTCAGTCACAGTTGAGAACACTGAA.

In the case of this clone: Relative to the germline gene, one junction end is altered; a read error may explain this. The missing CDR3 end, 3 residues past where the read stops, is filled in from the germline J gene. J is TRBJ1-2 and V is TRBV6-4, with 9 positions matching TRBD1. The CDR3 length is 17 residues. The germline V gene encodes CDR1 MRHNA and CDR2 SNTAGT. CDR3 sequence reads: CASRDWTGVIFGYGYTF. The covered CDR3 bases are TGTGCCAGCAGGGACTGGACAGGGGTAATTTTCGGCTATGGC.

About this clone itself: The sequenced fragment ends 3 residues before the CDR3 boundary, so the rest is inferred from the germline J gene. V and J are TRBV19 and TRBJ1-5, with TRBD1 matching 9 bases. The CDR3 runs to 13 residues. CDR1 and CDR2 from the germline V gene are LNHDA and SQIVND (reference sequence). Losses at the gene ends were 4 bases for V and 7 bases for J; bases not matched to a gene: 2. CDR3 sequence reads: CASSRTGGQPQHF. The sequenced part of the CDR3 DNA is TGTGCCAGTAGTAGAACAGGGGGCCAGCCC. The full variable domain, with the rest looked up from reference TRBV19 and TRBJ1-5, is DGGITQSPKYLFRKEGQNVTLSCEQNLNHDAMYWYRQDPGQGLRLIYYSQIVNDFQKGDIAEGYSVSREKKESFPLTVTSAQKNPTAFYLCASSRTGGQPQHFGDGTRLSIL.

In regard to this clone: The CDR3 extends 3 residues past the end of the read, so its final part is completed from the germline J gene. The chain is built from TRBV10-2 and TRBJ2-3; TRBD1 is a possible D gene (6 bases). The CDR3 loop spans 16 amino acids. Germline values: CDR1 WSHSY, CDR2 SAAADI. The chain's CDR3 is CASSESAGAIRETQYF. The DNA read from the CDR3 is TGCGCCAGCAGTGAGTCCGCAGGGGCGATAAGAGAGACG.

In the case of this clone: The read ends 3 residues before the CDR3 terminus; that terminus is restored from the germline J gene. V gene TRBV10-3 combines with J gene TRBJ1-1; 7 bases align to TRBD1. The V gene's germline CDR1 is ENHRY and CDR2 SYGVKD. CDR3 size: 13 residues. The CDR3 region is CASYRGPGGEAFF. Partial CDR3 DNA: TGTGCCAGCTACAGGGGCCCAGGTGGGGAA.

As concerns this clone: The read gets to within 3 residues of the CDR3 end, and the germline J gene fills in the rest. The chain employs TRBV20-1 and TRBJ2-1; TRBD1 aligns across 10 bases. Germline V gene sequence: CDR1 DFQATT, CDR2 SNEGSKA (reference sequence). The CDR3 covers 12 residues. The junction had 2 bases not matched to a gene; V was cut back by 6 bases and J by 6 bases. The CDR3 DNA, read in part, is TGCAGTGCCAGACAGGGGGCCAATGAG. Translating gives CSARQGANE. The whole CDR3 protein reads CSARQGANEQFF.

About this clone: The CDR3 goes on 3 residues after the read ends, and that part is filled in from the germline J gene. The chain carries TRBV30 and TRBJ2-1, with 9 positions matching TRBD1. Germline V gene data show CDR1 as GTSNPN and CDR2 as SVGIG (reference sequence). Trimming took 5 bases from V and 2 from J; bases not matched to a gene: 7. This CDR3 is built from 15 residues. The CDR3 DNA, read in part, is TGTGCCTGGGACCTCCGGGACAGGGCCTACAATGAG. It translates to CAWDLRDRAYNE. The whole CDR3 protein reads CAWDLRDRAYNEQFF.